The 31 T cell receptor beta chains presented below share a single source sample, sequenced in a study of OX40 agonist ivuxolimab in advanced cancers. Here immunoSEQ multiplex PCR was the method, and the copy in TCRdb shows in-frame clones only, minus some. This table holds tens of thousands of clones, about 88% found once. The sample here was CD4+ or CD8+ T cells sorted from blood, taken in a trial of the OX40 agonist ivuxolimab. Receptors originate from an adult with an advanced solid tumor such as melanoma, head and neck, liver or kidney cancer.

The V call is TRBV18, the J call TRBJ1-4; D is perhaps TRBD1 (5 bases). V lost 3 bases to trimming and J lost 5 bases, with 13 bases between them. Germline-derived CDR1 and CDR2 are KGHSH and LQKENI. The CDR3 has 15 residues. CDR3 coding DNA: TGTGCCAGCTCACCGGGGCAAGGAGTGAATGAAAAACTGTTTTTT. This encodes CASSPGQGVNEKLFF.

The chain employs TRBV28 and TRBJ2-5; D is undetermined. Looked up from germline, CDR1 is MDHEN and CDR2 is SYDVKM. V was cut by 5 bases and J by 5 bases, with 15 bases left in between. The CDR3 contains 14 residues. In DNA form, the CDR3 reads TGTGCCAGCAGTCGGATTGGTATAAGGGAGACCCAGTACTTC. Protein product: CASSRIGIRETQYF.

J is TRBJ2-1 and V is TRBV29-1; possibly TRBD2 for D (5 bases). The CDR3 runs 12 residues. Deletions cut 7 bases from V and 15 bases from J, with 22 bases between. Germline V CDR1 and CDR2: SQVTM, ANQGSEA. The chain's CDR3 is CSASAGNEGGFF. The CDR3 nucleotides are TGCAGCGCCTCGGCGGGCAATGAGGGTGGGTTCTTC.

The V call is TRBV19, the J call TRBJ1-5, with 9 bases matching TRBD1. CDR3 length: 13 residues. V dropped 10 bases and J dropped 4; count of bases not matched to a gene: 5. The germline V gene encodes CDR1 LNHDA and CDR2 SQIVND (reference sequence). CDR3 nucleotides: TGTGCCATTGCGGACAGGGGAAATCAGCCCCAGCATTTT. This sequence encodes CAIADRGNQPQHF.

V usage is TRBV7-9 and J usage is TRBJ2-7; no reliable D call. This CDR3 region has 14 residues. The ends were cut back, 0 bases at V and 5 bases at J, with 11 bases in the middle. Germline CDR1 and CDR2: SEHNR and FQNEAQ (reference sequence). The CDR3 spells CASSLAGSSDEQYF. CDR3 sequence (DNA): TGTGCCAGCAGCTTAGCCGGGTCATCGGACGAGCAGTACTTC.

The CDR3 loop reads CASLALQQGGNGYTF. CDR3 DNA sequence: TGTGCCAGCCTGGCCCTACAACAGGGCGGCAATGGCTACACCTTC. The V call is TRBV28, the J call TRBJ1-2; D might be TRBD1 (6 bases). The CDR3 sequence is 15 residues long. The V gene lost 8 bases and the J gene lost 6 bases, with 22 bases spanning the gap. The germline CDR1 and CDR2 sequences are MDHEN and SYDVKM.

The chain carries TRBV7-3 and TRBJ2-2; 12 bases are shared with TRBD2. Germline-derived CDR1 and CDR2 are SGHTA and FQGTGA. The CDR3 is 19 residues long. V was clipped by 2 bases and J by 1 base; unmatched bases: 8. CDR3 amino acids: CASSLGLAGGIWNTGELFF. The CDR3, as DNA: TGTGCCAGCAGCTTAGGGCTAGCGGGAGGGATATGGAACACCGGGGAGCTGTTTTTT.

This clone has more than one count but fewer than ten. The rearrangement joins TRBV28 to TRBJ1-5; the D gene is possibly TRBD1 (5 bases). The germline V gene has CDR1 MDHEN and CDR2 SYDVKM. V was cut by 10 bases and J by 10 bases, with 20 bases left in between. The CDR3 has 13 residues. In DNA form, the CDR3 reads TGTGCCACCACCCTAGGGGCGGTGGTCCCCCAGCATTTT. This sequence encodes CATTLGAVVPQHF.

V gene TRBV18 combines with J gene TRBJ2-7; tentative D call: TRBD2 (5 bases). The V gene lost 3 bases and the J gene lost 0 bases, with 9 bases spanning the gap. Germline CDR1 reads KGHSH; CDR2 reads LQKENI. This CDR3 has 14 amino acids. The CDR3 DNA is TGTGCCAGCTCACCGAGAGGGAGCTCCTACGAGCAGTACTTC. As protein: CASSPRGSSYEQYF.

The V gene is TRBV7-9, the J gene TRBJ1-1, with D unclear. The CDR3 sequence is 13 residues long. The V gene lost 8 bases and the J gene lost 9 bases, with 19 bases spanning the gap. In germline, CDR1 is SEHNR, CDR2 FQNEAQ (reference sequence). CDR3 sequence (DNA): TGTGCCAGCGATAGAACCTTGGGCAGCCAAGCTTTCTTT. The encoded protein is CASDRTLGSQAFF.

By proportion, this clone is medium-sized. The chain uses TRBV7-8 and TRBJ2-7; TRBD1 might be the D (6 bases). The CDR3 totals 16 residues. Germline V lookup: CDR1 SGHVS, CDR2 FQNEAQ. Trimming cost V 5 bases and J 0 bases, with 17 bases left between them. The CDR3 sequence: CASSQSRGLSSYEQYF. The CDR3 coding sequence is TGTGCCAGCAGCCAATCCAGGGGCCTTAGCTCCTACGAGCAGTACTTC. Complete variable domain (other parts from reference TRBV7-8 and TRBJ2-7): GAGVSQSPRYKVAKRGQDVALRCDPISGHVSLFWYQQALGQGPEFLTYFQNEAQLDKSGLPSDRFFAERPEGSVSTLKIQRTQQEDSAVYLCASSQSRGLSSYEQYFGPGTRLTVT.

The genes are TRBV4-1 and TRBJ2-3; D possibly matches TRBD1 or TRBD2 (5 bases each). Germline V CDR1 and CDR2: MGHRA, YSYEKL. V dropped 4 bases and J dropped 4 bases, with 15 bases sitting between them. The CDR3 has 15 amino acids. The CDR3 loop is CASSLGDGPADTQYF. The CDR3 nucleotides are TGCGCCAGCAGCCTCGGGGACGGGCCGGCAGATACGCAGTATTTT.

This chain links TRBV5-1 with TRBJ2-2; TRBD1 agrees at 11 bases. The CDR3 totals 16 residues. V lost 0 bases and J lost 5; bases outside the gene matches: 3. Germline V gives CDR1 SGHRS, CDR2 YFSETQ. CDR3 sequence (DNA): TGCGCCAGCAGCTTGGACGGGACAGGGGGTACCGGGGAGCTGTTTTTT. This sequence encodes CASSLDGTGGTGELFF. The complete variable domain, with remaining parts taken from reference TRBV5-1 and TRBJ2-2, reads KAGVTQTPRYLIKTRGQQVTLSCSPISGHRSVSWYQQTPGQGLQFLFEYFSETQRNKGNFPGRFSGRQFSNSRSEMNVSTLELGDSALYLCASSLDGTGGTGELFFGEGSRLTVL.

The V call is TRBV6-5, the J call TRBJ2-2; possible D gene TRBD2, 5 bases. CDR3 length: 11 residues. Trimming removed 10 bases at V and 3 bases at J, with 6 bases between. The V gene's germline CDR1 is MNHEY and CDR2 SVGAGI. The CDR3: CATRDTGELFF. The CDR3, as DNA: TGTGCCACGAGGGACACCGGGGAGCTGTTTTTT.

The rearrangement links TRBV2 to TRBJ2-5; the D gene could be TRBD1 or TRBD2 (5 bases each). V gave up 8 bases and J gave up 3 bases, with 16 bases separating them. Germline-derived CDR1 and CDR2 are SNHLY and FYNNEI. There are 14 residues in the CDR3. CDR3 sequence (DNA): TGTGCCAGCGGGGGACCCGTCACCGAAGAGACCCAGTACTTC. This codes for CASGGPVTEETQYF.

The count of this clone is one. The chain recombines TRBV28 with TRBJ2-7; tentative D call: TRBD1 (6 bases). The CDR3 consists of 15 residues. Between the trimmed V and J ends, which lost 5 bases and 3 bases, there was a span of 17 bases. CDR1 is MDHEN, CDR2 SYDVKM, per germline. DNA for the CDR3: TGTGCCAGCAGTCTCTCCTTCGGGACACTCTACGAGCAGTACTTC. As protein: CASSLSFGTLYEQYF.

V and J are TRBV11-3 and TRBJ2-5; D assignment may be TRBD1 or TRBD2 (5 bases each). V lost 5 bases and J lost 1, with 14 bases in between. The CDR3 length is 15 residues. Germline loops: CDR1 SGHNT, CDR2 YENEEA. CDR3 coding DNA: TGTGCCAGCAGCCCCGGGACCGGGTCCCAAGAGACCCAGTACTTC. This encodes CASSPGTGSQETQYF.

This rearrangement joins TRBV10-3 to TRBJ1-5; 10 bases are shared with TRBD1. Trimming removed 4 bases from V and 8 bases from J; junction bases left unmatched: 8. The CDR3 length is 15 residues. Germline V gives CDR1 ENHRY, CDR2 SYGVKD. The CDR3: CAISVGTGENKPQHF. CDR3 nucleotides: TGTGCCATCAGTGTGGGGACAGGGGAAAATAAGCCCCAGCATTTT.

The chain links TRBV28 to TRBJ1-5; D call uncertain. CDR1 and CDR2 (germline): MDHEN, SYDVKM. This CDR3 region has 14 residues. V shed 3 bases and J shed 2 bases, with 8 bases lying between them. CDR3 region: CASSFLGRNQPQHF. The CDR3 nucleotides are TGTGCCAGCAGTTTCTTAGGGCGCAATCAGCCCCAGCATTTT.

This clone was counted a single time. For the CDR3, the DNA is TGTGCCAGCAGTGCTGGCGGGGGCGCCGGGGAGCTGTTTTTT. It is translated as CASSAGGGAGELFF. This chain joins TRBV6-4 and TRBJ2-2, with D tentatively TRBD2 (7 bases). The germline V gene encodes CDR1 MRHNA and CDR2 SNTAGT. There are 14 residues in the CDR3. V lost 4 bases to trimming and J lost 6 bases, with 12 bases between them.

V and J are TRBV15 and TRBJ2-7; 13 bases are a match to TRBD2. The CDR3 runs 17 residues. Germline-derived CDR1 and CDR2 are LNHNV and YYDKDF (reference sequence). V was clipped by 3 bases and J by 2 bases; unmatched bases: 7. CDR3 amino acids: CATSRGTSGMRTYEQYF. The CDR3 coding sequence is TGTGCCACCAGCAGGGGGACTAGCGGGATGAGGACCTACGAGCAGTACTTC.

The J gene is TRBJ2-7, the V gene TRBV19, with D perhaps matching TRBD1 or TRBD2 (5 bases each). Germline CDR1 is LNHDA and CDR2 is SQIVND (reference sequence). There are 14 residues in the CDR3. Trimming pared 4 bases from V and 3 bases from J, leaving 13 bases between. The CDR3 nucleotides read TGTGCCAGTAGTACAAGGGACGGACTCTACGAGCAGTACTTC. Translating it yields CASSTRDGLYEQYF. The full variable domain, with the rest looked up from reference TRBV19 and TRBJ2-7, is DGGITQSPKYLFRKEGQNVTLSCEQNLNHDAMYWYRQDPGQGLRLIYYSQIVNDFQKGDIAEGYSVSREKKESFPLTVTSAQKNPTAFYLCASSTRDGLYEQYFGPGTRLTVT.

The V gene is TRBV5-1, the J gene TRBJ1-5; the match to TRBD1 covers 8 bases. The CDR3 runs to 14 residues. V lost 4 bases, J lost 7 bases, and 7 bases stayed unmatched. Germline V gene sequence: CDR1 SGHRS, CDR2 YFSETQ. The CDR3: CASSKGQEGQPQHF. CDR3 sequence (DNA): TGCGCCAGCAGCAAGGGACAGGAGGGACAGCCCCAGCATTTT.

The chain combines TRBV19 with TRBJ2-3; D is ambiguous. V lost 1 base and J lost 1, with 9 bases in between. This CDR3 is 15 amino acids long. Germline V gene sequence: CDR1 LNHDA, CDR2 SQIVND (reference sequence). CDR3 coding DNA: TGTGCCAGTAGTATAGGGCCACAGCGCACAGATACGCAGTATTTT. Amino acid sequence: CASSIGPQRTDTQYF.

The rearrangement uses TRBV20-1 and TRBJ1-5; D is undetermined. CDR3 length: 11 residues. Germline V gene sequence: CDR1 DFQATT, CDR2 SNEGSKA (reference sequence). CDR3 sequence (DNA): TGCAGCCAGAATAGCAATCAGCCCCAGCATTTT. Its protein is CSQNSNQPQHF.

V and J are TRBV14 and TRBJ1-2, with D uncertain. CDR3 length: 16 residues. V gave up 0 bases and J gave up 0 bases, with 11 bases separating them. Germline CDR1 is SGHDN and CDR2 is FVKESK. CDR3 amino acids: CASSQDPAAANYGYTF. DNA for the CDR3: TGTGCCAGCAGCCAAGATCCGGCAGCAGCTAACTATGGCTACACCTTC. Looking up the rest from reference TRBV14 and TRBJ1-2 gives the full variable domain: EAGVTQFPSHSVIEKGQTVTLRCDPISGHDNLYWYRRVMGKEIKFLLHFVKESKQDESGMPNNRFLAERTGGTYSTLKVQPAELEDSGVYFCASSQDPAAANYGYTFGSGTRLTVV.

For the CDR3, the DNA is TGCGCCAGCAGCTTTCTCCCCGGGGACGCAAACAATGAGCAGTTCTTC. Its translation is CASSFLPGDANNEQFF. This chain uses TRBV5-1 with TRBJ2-1; TRBD1 or TRBD2 may be the D gene (5 bases each). V was trimmed by 2 bases and J by 5 bases, leaving 17 bases between them. This CDR3 region has 16 residues. CDR1 is SGHRS, CDR2 YFSETQ, per germline.

The genes are TRBV29-1 and TRBJ2-4; TRBD1 agrees at 11 bases. Germline trimming cut 6 bases from V and 6 bases from J; bases unmatched to any gene: 1. Germline loops: CDR1 SQVTM, CDR2 ANQGSEA. This CDR3 has 12 residues. The CDR3 DNA sequence: TGCAGCGTGGGACAGGGGGGAAACATTCAGTACTTC. Amino acid sequence: CSVGQGGNIQYF.

The V call is TRBV23-1, the J call TRBJ1-1; 9 nucleotides match TRBD1. TRBV23-1 is placed among ORFs of uncertain function. The J segment lost 7 bases and the V segment lost 4 bases, leaving 13 bases of the junction unmatched. The CDR3 has 16 amino acids. The CDR3, as DNA: TGCGCCAGCAGTCTACCACGGGACAGGGTGTTCCATGAAGCTTTCTTT. It is translated as CASSLPRDRVFHEAFF.

The rearrangement uses TRBV6-1 and TRBJ2-1; D is ambiguous. CDR1 and CDR2 (germline): MNHNS, SASEGT. This CDR3 region has 13 residues. Between the trimmed V and J ends, which lost 11 bases and 0 bases, there was a span of 11 bases. CDR3: CACETSSYNEQFF. The DNA of the CDR3 is TGTGCCTGTGAGACGAGCTCCTACAATGAGCAGTTCTTC.

The chain's CDR3 is CSVMDMAAFF. Written as DNA, the CDR3 is TGCAGCGTTATGGACATGGCGGCTTTCTTT. This sequence joins TRBV29-1 and TRBJ1-1; TRBD1 is a possible D gene (5 bases). The CDR3 has 10 amino acids. Germline V CDR1 and CDR2: SQVTM, ANQGSEA. V dropped 5 bases and J dropped 11 bases, with 12 bases sitting between them.